Sequencing of this T cell receptor (beta chain) was carried out in a study of T cells in Graves' hyperthyroidism and ophthalmopathy (dated by TCRdb to the late 2010s). With regard to the full study: Peripheral blood was sampled at the time of initial diagnosis, prior to any treatment. To identify distinguishing TCR V-J signatures, a discovery cohort of 90 to 100 patients was used, comprising approximately 40 with Graves' ophthalmopathy and around 60 with stable Graves' hyperthyroidism. An independent validation cohort of under 20 hyperthyroidism patients and 17 patients who later progressed to ophthalmopathy tested prospective prediction of ophthalmopathy. According to the paper, TCR Vbeta CDR3 sequencing was carried out on over 130 peripheral blood samples, which came from around 43 ophthalmopathy, fewer than 80 hyperthyroidism and about 17 progressor patients. After sampling, hyperthyroidism patients received methimazole starting at 30 mg daily, and ophthalmopathy patients received high-dose intravenous methylprednisolone. For training and testing, the roughly 97 patients in the discovery cohort were randomly divided in a 7:3 ratio. Thyroid tissue and blood T-cell repertoires from roughly 6 Graves' hyperthyroidism patients were also compared in the study.

Via the germline V gene (reference sequence), CDR1 is MNHEY and CDR2 SMNVEV. The CDR3, cysteine through phenylalanine, is 16 amino acids long. The kept DNA is CDR3 alone, 48 bases in frame from the first base. The trim is 4 bases for V and 2 bases for J, with a gap of 18 bases between the germline ends. The TCR beta CDR3 regions were amplified from the RNA transcripts. The TCR CDR3 was subjected to a first round of RT-PCR using the HTBI primer set and the Qiagen OneStep RT-PCR kit. Libraries were constructed in a second round of multiplex PCR, after which size selection and purification were carried out. Libraries were sequenced paired-end with 100 bp reads on an Illumina HiSeq2000. For the original study's pipeline: SOAPnuke was used to process the raw data, throwing out any read that contained adapters or uncalled bases, had a mean Phred below 15, or lacked an exact constant-primer or identifier match. COPE v1.2.5 was used to merge high-quality paired reads, and clonotypes were defined as unique nucleotide sequences. Clonotypes were aligned to IMGT TRBV, TRBD and TRBJ reference segments using MiTCR v1.1. Only V-J combinations with frequency above 0.0001, covering about 99% of repertoires, were analysed. The TCS score was defined as F50 (clonal expansion) divided by E x V (chaos), with BLOSUM62-based TCRdist calculated between CDR3 peptides within each V-J. Welch's t-statistics and random forest reduced roughly 500 V-J features to 10 to 15, which were used in a naive Bayes classifier (R e1071). TCRdb took the public reads, trimmed them with fastp at Q25, ran MiXCR for clone calling and kept in-frame beta chains. Here each entry gathers all rows of one CDR3 protein and keeps the most common genes and DNA. TCRdb, not the original authors, processed these V and J calls. The sample table contains approximately 320,000 distinct CDR3 sequences; only one count was recorded for 16% of them. The ten largest clones capture approximately 31% of the sample.

This clonotype came up many times. What antigen it recognizes has not been identified. Base qualities are not recorded, but no much larger clone differs from it by a single base. Results the study describes overall, beyond this receptor: Most expanded thyroid clonotypes (frequency above 0.001) were also detected in blood, suggesting blood repertoires may reflect thyroid immune responses. A 13 V-J signature model separated ophthalmopathy from stable hyperthyroidism, with 87.88% sensitivity and approximately 81% specificity in cross-validation and 80%/75% in testing. In validation, progression to ophthalmopathy was predicted by the model with 65% to 71% sensitivity and roughly 72% specificity, a median of roughly 6.4 months before onset. No statistical method was used to set the sample size in advance, and investigators knew the group allocation.

A patient counted as having stable Graves' hyperthyroidism if no progression to ophthalmopathy occurred over 18 months of follow-up. The hyperthyroidism patients were between 18 and 65 years old and newly diagnosed, with a disease duration of less than 2 months. The study excluded patients with uncontrolled infections, other autoimmune diseases, pregnancy or lactation. Diagnoses were established on the basis of clinical symptoms, serum thyroxine and TRAb, thyroid ultrasound, and orbital computed tomography. PBMCs were separated from around 9.1 ml of fresh peripheral blood using Ficoll-Paque density gradient centrifugation. Total RNA was extracted using Trizol reagent, and RNA quality was assessed on an Agilent 2100 Bioanalyzer.

In this chain, TRBV27 is recombined with TRBJ2-7, with the identity of the D gene unclear. This receptor was taken from a man aged 25 to 40 with Graves' hyperthyroidism. The material sequenced was blood. The DNA sequence reads TGTGCCAGCAGTTCGACGCCACACCAAAAACCCTACGAGCAGTACTTC. It specifies CASSSTPHQKPYEQYF.